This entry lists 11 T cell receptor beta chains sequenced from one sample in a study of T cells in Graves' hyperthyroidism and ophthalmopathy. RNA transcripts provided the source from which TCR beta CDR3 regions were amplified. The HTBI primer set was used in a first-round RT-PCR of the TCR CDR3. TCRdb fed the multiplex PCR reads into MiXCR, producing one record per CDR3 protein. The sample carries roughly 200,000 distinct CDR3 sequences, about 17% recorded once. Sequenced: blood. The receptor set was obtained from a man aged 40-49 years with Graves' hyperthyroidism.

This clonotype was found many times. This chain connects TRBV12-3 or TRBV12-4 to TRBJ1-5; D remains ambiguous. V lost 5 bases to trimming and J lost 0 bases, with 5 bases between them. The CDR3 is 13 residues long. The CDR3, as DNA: TGTGCCAGCAGTGCATATAGCAATCAGCCCCAGCATTTT. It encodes CASSAYSNQPQHF.

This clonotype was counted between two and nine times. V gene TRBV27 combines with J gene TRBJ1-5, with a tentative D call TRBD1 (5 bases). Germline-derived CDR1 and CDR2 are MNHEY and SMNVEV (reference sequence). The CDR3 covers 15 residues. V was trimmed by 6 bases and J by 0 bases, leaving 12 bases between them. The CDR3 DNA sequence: TGTGCCAGCAGCAAAGCGGGACTTAGCAATCAGCCCCAGCATTTT. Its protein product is CASSKAGLSNQPQHF.

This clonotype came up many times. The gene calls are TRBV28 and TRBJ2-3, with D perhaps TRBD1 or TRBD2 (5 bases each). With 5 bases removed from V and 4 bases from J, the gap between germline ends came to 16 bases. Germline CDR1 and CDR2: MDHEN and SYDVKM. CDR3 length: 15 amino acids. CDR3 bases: TGTGCCAGCAGTCACTCCGGGGCGGTGGCAGATACGCAGTATTTT. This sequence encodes CASSHSGAVADTQYF.

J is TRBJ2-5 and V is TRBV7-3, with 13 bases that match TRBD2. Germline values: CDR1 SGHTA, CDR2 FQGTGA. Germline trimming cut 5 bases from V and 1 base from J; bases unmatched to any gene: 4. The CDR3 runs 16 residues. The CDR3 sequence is CASSRLAGGVQETQYF. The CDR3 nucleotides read TGTGCCAGCAGCCGACTAGCGGGGGGAGTCCAAGAGACCCAGTACTTC.

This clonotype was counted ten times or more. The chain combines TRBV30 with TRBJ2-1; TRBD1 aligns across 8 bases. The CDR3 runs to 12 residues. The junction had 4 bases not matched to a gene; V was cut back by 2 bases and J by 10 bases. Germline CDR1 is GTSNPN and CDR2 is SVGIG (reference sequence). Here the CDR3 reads CAWSNGQGEQFF. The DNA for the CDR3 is TGTGCCTGGAGTAACGGACAGGGCGAGCAGTTCTTC.

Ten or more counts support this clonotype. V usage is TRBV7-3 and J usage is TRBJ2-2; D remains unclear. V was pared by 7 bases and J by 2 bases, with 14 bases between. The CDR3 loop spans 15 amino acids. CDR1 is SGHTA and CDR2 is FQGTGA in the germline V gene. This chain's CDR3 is CASKGGSGNTGELFF. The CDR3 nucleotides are TGTGCCAGCAAAGGCGGTTCTGGAAACACCGGGGAGCTGTTTTTT. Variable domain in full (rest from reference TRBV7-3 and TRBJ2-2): GAGVSQTPSNKVTEKGKYVELRCDPISGHTALYWYRQSLGQGPEFLIYFQGTGAADDSGLPNDRFFAVRPEGSVSTLKIQRTERGDSAVYLCASKGGSGNTGELFFGEGSRLTVL.

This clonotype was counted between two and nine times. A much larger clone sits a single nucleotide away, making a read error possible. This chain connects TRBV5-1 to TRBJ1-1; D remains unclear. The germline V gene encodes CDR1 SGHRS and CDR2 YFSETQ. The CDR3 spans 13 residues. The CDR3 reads CPSSRSWETEAFF. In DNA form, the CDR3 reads TGCCCCAGCAGCCGTTCCTGGGAAACTGAAGCTTTCTTT.

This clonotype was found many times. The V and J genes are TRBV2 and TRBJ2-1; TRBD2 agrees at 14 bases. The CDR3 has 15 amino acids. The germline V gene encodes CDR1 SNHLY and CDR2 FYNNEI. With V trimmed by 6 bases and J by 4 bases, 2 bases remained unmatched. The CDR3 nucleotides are TGTGCCAGCAGGAGGACTAGCGGGGGGTACAATGAGCAGTTCTTC. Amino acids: CASRRTSGGYNEQFF.

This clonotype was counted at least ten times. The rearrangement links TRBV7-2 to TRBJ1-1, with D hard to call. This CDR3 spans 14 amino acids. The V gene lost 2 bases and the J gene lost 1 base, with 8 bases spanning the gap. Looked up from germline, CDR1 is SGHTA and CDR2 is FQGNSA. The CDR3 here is CASSLWDGNTEAFF. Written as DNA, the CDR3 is TGTGCCAGCAGCTTATGGGATGGGAACACTGAAGCTTTCTTT. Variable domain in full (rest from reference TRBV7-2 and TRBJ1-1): GAGVSQSPSNKVTEKGKDVELRCDPISGHTALYWYRQSLGQGLEFLIYFQGNSAPDKSGLPSDRFSAERTGGSVSTLTIQRTQQEDSAVYLCASSLWDGNTEAFFGQGTRLTVV.

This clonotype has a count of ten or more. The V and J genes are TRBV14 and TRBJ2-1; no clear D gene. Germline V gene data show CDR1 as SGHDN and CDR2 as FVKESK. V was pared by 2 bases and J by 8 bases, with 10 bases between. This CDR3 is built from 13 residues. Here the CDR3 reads CASSQTPRDEQFF. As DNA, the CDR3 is TGTGCCAGCAGCCAAACTCCCCGGGATGAGCAGTTCTTC.

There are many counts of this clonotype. The CDR3 region is CASSPDPNTGELFF. In nucleotides, the CDR3 is TGCGCCAGCAGCCCGGACCCGAACACCGGGGAGCTGTTTTTT. The gene calls are TRBV5-1 and TRBJ2-2; D gene uncertain. CDR1 SGHRS and CDR2 YFSETQ come from the germline V gene. V shed 4 bases and J shed 0 bases, with 7 bases lying between them. The CDR3 runs 14 residues.